This is a list of T cell receptor beta chains from one sample in a study of cytomegalovirus exposure and HLA in healthy donors. Assay used: immunoSEQ multiplex PCR; TCRdb lists only in-frame clones, some missing. The table records hundreds of thousands of clones, roughly 89% of them present only once. Sequenced input: PBMCs. The source is a woman between 18 and 30 years old in good health and CMV-seronegative. Both conserved end residues are part of each CDR3.

v_call: TRBV5-6
cdr3_aa: CASSWADMNTEAFF

v_call: TRBV4-1
cdr3_aa: CASSQEDRVDQPQHF

v_call: TRBV4-1
cdr3_aa: CASSPRPGQGITNTGELFF

v_call: TRBV6-5
cdr3_aa: CASSSSGVSNQPQHF

v_call: TRBV5-1
cdr3_aa: CASSLFLGQAYEQYF

v_call: TRBV5-4
cdr3_aa: CASSFGSGGAEEQFF

v_call: TRBV18
cdr3_aa: CASSPRREGYGYTF

v_call: TRBV13
cdr3_aa: CASSLGLDPDTQYF

v_call: TRBV4-2
cdr3_aa: CASSQSLTSEDNEQFF

v_call: TRBV9
cdr3_aa: CASSPASAANEKLFF

v_call: TRBV21-1
cdr3_aa: CASSNRTAVTTGLLYEQYF

v_call: TRBV29-1
cdr3_aa: CSVDVGGFGYTF

v_call: TRBV6-5
cdr3_aa: CASRTSAGTQYF

v_call: TRBV19
cdr3_aa: CASKGLSGSNEQFF

v_call: TRBV7-3
cdr3_aa: CASSSGSLNEQFF

v_call: TRBV6-5
cdr3_aa: CASSYTPHSSWDTQYF

v_call: TRBV9
cdr3_aa: CASSPPLAGGQETQYF

v_call: TRBV7-6
cdr3_aa: CASSLRQGSGNTIYF

v_call: TRBV18
cdr3_aa: CASSPWTGGQWVDTQYF

v_call: TRBV7-2
cdr3_aa: CASSSLKAGIGGYTF

v_call: TRBV27
cdr3_aa: CASSLNSYEQYF

v_call: TRBV7-2
cdr3_aa: CASSLGTGMYEQYF

v_call: TRBV27
cdr3_aa: CASGGRGEQYF

v_call: TRBV4-3
cdr3_aa: CASSPRTGSNQPQHF

v_call: TRBV6-1
cdr3_aa: CASRMTHMNTEAFF

v_call: TRBV4-1
cdr3_aa: CASSQEREPHYEQYF

v_call: TRBV5-4
cdr3_aa: CASSTVGATGELFF

v_call: TRBV5-1
cdr3_aa: CASSELGRGLSDTQYF

v_call: TRBV6-1
cdr3_aa: CAIGDMSTDTQYF

v_call: TRBV2
cdr3_aa: CASSDRGNSPLHF

v_call: TRBV11-3
cdr3_aa: CASSMTYGGRLSGNTIYF

v_call: TRBV7-9
cdr3_aa: CASGGGSNQPQHF

v_call: TRBV7-9
cdr3_aa: CSSSSRGTNEKLFF

v_call: TRBV2
cdr3_aa: CASSVNGELFF

v_call: TRBV11-2
cdr3_aa: CASSLTSYEQYF

v_call: TRBV6-1
cdr3_aa: CASSEAVGTGFRKLFF

v_call: TRBV29-1
cdr3_aa: CSVEVLAGTEWETQYF

v_call: TRBV5-1
cdr3_aa: CASSPRTELSGYTF

v_call: TRBV7-2
cdr3_aa: CASSLRGGNRAGQPQHF

v_call: TRBV10-3
cdr3_aa: CAISEGLVDNEQFF

v_call: TRBV7-2
cdr3_aa: CASSLASGRRYNEQFF

v_call: TRBV7-9
cdr3_aa: CASSKLAGQETQYF

v_call: TRBV30
cdr3_aa: CAWSYNRGSAETEAFF

v_call: TRBV30
cdr3_aa: CAWSGRSGTEAFF

v_call: TRBV5-8
cdr3_aa: CASSRGDNMNTEAFF